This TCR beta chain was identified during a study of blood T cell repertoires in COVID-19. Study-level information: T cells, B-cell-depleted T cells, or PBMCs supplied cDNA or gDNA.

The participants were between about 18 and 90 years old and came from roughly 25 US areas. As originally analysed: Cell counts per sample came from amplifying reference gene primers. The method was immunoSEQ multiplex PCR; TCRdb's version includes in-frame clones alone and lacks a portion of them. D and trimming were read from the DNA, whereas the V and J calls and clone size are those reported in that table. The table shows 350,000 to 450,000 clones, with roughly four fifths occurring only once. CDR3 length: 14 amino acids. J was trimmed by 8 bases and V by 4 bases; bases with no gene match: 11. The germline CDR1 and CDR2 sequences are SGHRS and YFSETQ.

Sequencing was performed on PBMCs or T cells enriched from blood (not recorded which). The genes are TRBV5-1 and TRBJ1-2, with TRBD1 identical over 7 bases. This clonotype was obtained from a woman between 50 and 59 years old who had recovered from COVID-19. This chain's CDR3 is CASSTDRDSGGYTF. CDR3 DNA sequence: TGCGCCAGCAGCACGGACCGGGACAGCGGCGGCTACACCTTC.